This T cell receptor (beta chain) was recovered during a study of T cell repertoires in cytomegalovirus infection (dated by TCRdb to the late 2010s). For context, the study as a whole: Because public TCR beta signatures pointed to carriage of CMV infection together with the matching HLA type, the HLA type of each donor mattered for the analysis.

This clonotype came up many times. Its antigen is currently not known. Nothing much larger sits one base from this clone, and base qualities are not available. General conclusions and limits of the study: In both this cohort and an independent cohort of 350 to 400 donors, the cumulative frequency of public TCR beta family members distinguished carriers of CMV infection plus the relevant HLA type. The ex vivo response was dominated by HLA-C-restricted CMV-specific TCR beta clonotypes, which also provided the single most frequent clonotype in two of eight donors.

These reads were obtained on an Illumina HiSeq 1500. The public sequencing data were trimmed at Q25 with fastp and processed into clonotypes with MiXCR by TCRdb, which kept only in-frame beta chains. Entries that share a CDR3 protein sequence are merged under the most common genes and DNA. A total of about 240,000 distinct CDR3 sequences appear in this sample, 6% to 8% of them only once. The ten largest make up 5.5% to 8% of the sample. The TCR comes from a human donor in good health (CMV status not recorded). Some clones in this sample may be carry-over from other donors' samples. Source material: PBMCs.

The DNA reads as follows: TGTGCCAGCATATCCGACCGAAGGCGAGCTTTCTTT. This encodes CASISDRRRAFF. This chain is built from TRBV28 and TRBJ1-1, with the D gene not clear enough to name. V is cut by 7 bases and J by 10 bases, and the space between the germline ends is 16 bases. Per the germline V gene, MDHEN is the CDR1 and SYDVKM is the CDR2. The CDR3 goes from the cysteine to the phenylalanine over 12 residues. Solely the CDR3 DNA is kept, with 36 bases framed from the first base.